This T cell receptor (beta chain) was identified in a study of CD8+ T cells in alopecia areata. Across the study: Those patients who were treated received oral tofacitinib, which was given at 5 to 10 mg twice daily for moderate-to-severe alopecia areata. Study results and caveats: With one nonresponder, baseline CD8+ expansion's link to response remains uncertain.

To note about this clone: Its antigen is currently unknown.

In germline, CDR1 is PRHDT, CDR2 FYEKMQ (reference sequence). Between the trimmed V and J ends, which lost 5 bases and 2 bases, there was a span of 13 bases. The CDR3 has 14 amino acids. Isolated RNA was reverse transcribed into cDNA used as the sequencing template. Assay used: immunoSEQ multiplex PCR; TCRdb lists only in-frame clones, some missing. The repertoire holds more than 90,000 clones, with 55% to 75% as singletons. Treatment of the sample: oral pan-JAK inhibitor, 5-10 mg twice daily. The sorting of PBMCs gave CD4+ and CD8+ T cells. The TCR sequence derives from a human donor with alopecia areata. J is TRBJ2-7 and V is TRBV13; weak D call: TRBD2 (5 bases). Here the sequenced sample was CD8+ T cells sorted from blood, taken at roughly week 58, from a patient treated with tofacitinib. This CDR3 is CASSLVGRAYEQYF. The CDR3 nucleotides read TGTGCCAGCAGCCTCGTTGGGAGAGCCTACGAGCAGTACTTC.